These T cell receptor beta chains were read from a single sample in a study of T cell responses to AZD1222 COVID-19 vaccine. TCRdb keeps only in-frame clones here, not all; method: immunoSEQ multiplex PCR. The sample contains tens of thousands of clones, approximately 91% of which appear only once. Sequencing was performed on peripheral blood, taken on day 0 of AZD1222 vaccination. The receptors derive from an adult in good health. Both conserved end residues are part of each CDR3. The D gene is left open where the match is weak. The size of a clone is reported for some rows only, either as once, few or many, or as a class for expanded clones.

. TRBJ2-7 TRBV4-1 . TGCGCCAGCAGCCAAGCCCATACCCGGGGGTTCGGCGAGCAGTACTTC CASSQAHTRGFGEQYF
. TRBJ1-5 TRBV4-1 . TGCGCCAGCAGCCAAGACGCGGGGGTTGGTCAGCCCCAGCATTTT CASSQDAGVGQPQHF
. TRBJ2-7 TRBV7-9 . TGTGCCAGCAGCCCTCTCACGGCCAGCGTCTCCTACGAGCAGTACTTC CASSPLTASVSYEQYF
. TRBJ1-1 TRBV19 . TGTGCCAGTAGTGTAGGAGGAGACACTGAAGCTTTCTTT CASSVGGDTEAFF
. TRBJ2-7 TRBV5-5 medium-sized TGTGCCAGCAGCTCCCGATTGAATTCCTACGAGCAGTACTTC CASSSRLNSYEQYF
TRBD1 TRBJ2-1 TRBV15 . TGTGCCACCAGCAGTGGAAGGACAGGGGAGTACAATGAGCAGTTCTTC CATSSGRTGEYNEQFF
. TRBJ1-5 TRBV7-8 . TGTGCCAGCAGCTTAGGTCGGCAGGTAAATCAGCCCCAGCATTTT CASSLGRQVNQPQHF
TRBD1 TRBJ2-2 TRBV18 . TGTGCCAGCTCACCGACGTCCAAGGGGGCGAATCCCGGGGAGCTGTTTTTT CASSPTSKGANPGELFF
. TRBJ1-2 TRBV5-1 once TGCGCCAGCAGCACGTACGGGACAACTAACTATGGCTACACCTTC CASSTYGTTNYGYTF
. TRBJ2-5 TRBV12-3/TRBV12-4 . TGTGCCAGCAGTTTGAGGCGGTGGGAGACCCAGTACTTC CASSLRRWETQYF
. TRBJ2-7 TRBV7-9 . TGTGCCAGCAGCTTAGACACAAGCTCCTACGAGCAGTACTTC CASSLDTSSYEQYF
. TRBJ1-1 TRBV9 . TGTGCCAGCAGCGTAGGGCACGGGATGAACACTGAAGCTTTCTTT CASSVGHGMNTEAFF
. TRBJ1-2 TRBV5-5 . TGTGCCAGCAGCTTAGCCCGGGACCGTGGGCACTATGGCTACACCTTC CASSLARDRGHYGYTF
. TRBJ2-3 TRBV6-4 . TGTGCCAGCAGTGACTCGGCCGGCTCTAGCACAGATACGCAGTATTTT CASSDSAGSSTDTQYF
TRBD2 TRBJ2-7 TRBV6-1 . TGTGCCAGCAGTGACCCGGCTAGCGGGGGGGACGAGCAGTACTTC CASSDPASGGDEQYF
TRBD1 TRBJ2-7 TRBV6-6 . TGTGCCAGCAGTTACTCTGGGACAGACTACGAGCAGTACTTC CASSYSGTDYEQYF
. TRBJ1-6 TRBV4-3 . TGCGCCAGCAGCCAAGATTTACAGGGTGGCTCACCCCTCCACTTT CASSQDLQGGSPLHF
TRBD2 TRBJ2-7 TRBV3-1/TRBV3-2 . TGTGCCAGCAGTGGCGGGGGGCCCTCTGAGTACTTC CASSGGGPSEYF
. TRBJ1-3 TRBV5-6 . TGTGCCAGCAGATCTTGGGGCGGAAACACCATATATTTT CASRSWGGNTIYF
TRBD2 TRBJ2-3 TRBV5-1 once TGCGCCAGCAGCCCGGGACTAGCGGGGACAGATACGCAGTATTTT CASSPGLAGTDTQYF
. TRBJ2-2 TRBV11-3 . TGTGCCAGCAGTTCAACCGGGACATCGGCCGGGGAGCTGTTTTTT CASSSTGTSAGELFF
TRBD1 TRBJ1-2 TRBV12-3/TRBV12-4 . TGTGCCAGCAGCGACAGGGTTAACTATGGCTACACCTTC CASSDRVNYGYTF
TRBD1 TRBJ1-2 TRBV3-1/TRBV3-2 few TGTGCCAGCAGCCCGGGGGACAGCATTTATGGCTACACCTTC CASSPGDSIYGYTF
. TRBJ1-4 TRBV6-1 . TGTGCCAGCAGTGAAAGCTTTGCAACTAATGAAAAACTGTTTTTT CASSESFATNEKLFF
. TRBJ1-2 TRBV7-6 . TGTGCCAGCAGCTTAGCGGAGGGGTACCCCTACACCTTC CASSLAEGYPYTF
. TRBJ1-2 TRBV7-2 . TGTGCCAGCAGCTTACTCGGCTATGGCTACACCTTC CASSLLGYGYTF
TRBD1 TRBJ1-3 TRBV28 . TGTGCCAGCAGTGCGGGACAGTCGGGGAACACCATATATTTT CASSAGQSGNTIYF
TRBD1 TRBJ1-2 TRBV6-5 . TGTGCCAGCAGACCCAGACAGGGCCGATATGGCTACACCTTC CASRPRQGRYGYTF
. TRBJ2-1 TRBV10-3 . TGTGCCATCAGTCAGACTAGTAATGAGCAGTTCTTC CAISQTSNEQFF
. TRBJ1-5 TRBV7-9 once TGTGCCAGCAGCCCAAATTCGGGACCCCAGCCCCAGCATTTT CASSPNSGPQPQHF
TRBD1 TRBJ2-2 TRBV7-9 . TGTGCCAGCAGCTCCTGGGACAGGGGCGACACCGGGGAGCTGTTTTTT CASSSWDRGDTGELFF
. TRBJ1-2 TRBV6-4 . TGTGCCAGCAGTCCCGACGGGACAAACTATGGCTACACCTTC CASSPDGTNYGYTF
. TRBJ1-4 TRBV5-1 . TGCGCCAGCAGCGGAGAAGCAACTAATGAAAAACTGTTTTTT CASSGEATNEKLFF
. TRBJ1-4 TRBV3-1/TRBV3-2 . TGTGCCAGCAGCCAATTCCGGACAAACGAAAAACTGTTTTTT CASSQFRTNEKLFF
TRBD1 TRBJ2-7 TRBV11-2 . TGTGCCAGCAACTCAGCCGGGACAGGGGACGAGCAGTACTTC CASNSAGTGDEQYF
. TRBJ2-1 TRBV5-5 . TGTGCCAGCAGCTTGGCCAAAGGGGAATGGGACGACAATGAGCAGTTCTTC CASSLAKGEWDDNEQFF
. TRBJ1-3 TRBV21-1 . TGTGCCAGCAGCAAAGGGCCTCCCCACGGGAGCTCTGGAAACACCATATATTTT CASSKGPPHGSSGNTIYF
. TRBJ2-7 TRBV11-3 . TGTGCCAGCAGCCATTCAGGTTACCCCTACGAGCAGTACTTC CASSHSGYPYEQYF
TRBD2 TRBJ2-1 TRBV7-7 . TGTGCTAGCAGCTTAGTACCACTAGCGGGTGGACCAGCAGAGCAGTTCTTC CASSLVPLAGGPAEQFF
. TRBJ2-2 TRBV5-1 . TGCGCCAGCAGCTTGGCTTTGGGGGCCGGGGAGCTGTTTTTT CASSLALGAGELFF
. TRBJ1-1 TRBV29-1 many TGCAGCGTTGAGGGGCCATCCGCGGGCACTGAAGCTTTCTTT CSVEGPSAGTEAFF
TRBD1 TRBJ1-2 TRBV2 . TGTGCCAGCAGTTTGAAGTCTACAGGGGGCGCGAGTGGCTACACCTTC CASSLKSTGGASGYTF
. TRBJ2-7 TRBV19 . TGTGCCAGTAGTATCGGCACACCTCCCTACGAGCAGTACTTC CASSIGTPPYEQYF
. TRBJ1-2 TRBV30 . TGTGCCTGGAACCACGGACTCAACTATGGCTACACCTTC CAWNHGLNYGYTF
. TRBJ2-7 TRBV12-5 . TGTGCTAGTGGTTTGGTGCGGGACAACTACGAGCAGTACTTC CASGLVRDNYEQYF
TRBD2 TRBJ2-1 TRBV11-3 . TGTGCCAGCAGCTTCGGTTTAGCGGGGGGGCCGAGTGAGCAGTTCTTC CASSFGLAGGPSEQFF
TRBD1 TRBJ1-1 TRBV19 . TGTGCCAGTATCAAACAGGGGTTGGGCACTGAAGCTTTCTTT CASIKQGLGTEAFF
. TRBJ1-2 TRBV7-9 . TGTGCCAGCAGCTTATTACGCGTTAACTATGGCTACACCTTC CASSLLRVNYGYTF
. TRBJ1-1 TRBV19 few TGTGCCAGTAGTATAGGGGGGCTGGTTTCTCCTGAAGCTTTCTTT CASSIGGLVSPEAFF